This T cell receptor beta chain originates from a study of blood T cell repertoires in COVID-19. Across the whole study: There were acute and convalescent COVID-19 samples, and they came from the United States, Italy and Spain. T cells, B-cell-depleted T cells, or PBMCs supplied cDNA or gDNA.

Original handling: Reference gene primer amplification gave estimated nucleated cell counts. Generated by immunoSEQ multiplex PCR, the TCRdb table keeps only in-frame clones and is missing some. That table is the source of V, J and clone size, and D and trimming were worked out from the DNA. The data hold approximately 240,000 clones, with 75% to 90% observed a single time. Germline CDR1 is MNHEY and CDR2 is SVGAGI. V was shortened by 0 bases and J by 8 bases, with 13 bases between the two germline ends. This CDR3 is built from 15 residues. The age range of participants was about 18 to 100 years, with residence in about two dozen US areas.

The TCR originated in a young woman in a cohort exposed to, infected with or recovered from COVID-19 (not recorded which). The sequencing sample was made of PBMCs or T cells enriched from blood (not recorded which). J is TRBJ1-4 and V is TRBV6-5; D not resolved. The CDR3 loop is CASSYSISGGEKLFF. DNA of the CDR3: TGTGCCAGCAGTTACTCGATATCCGGAGGGGAAAAACTGTTTTTT.